What follows are 9 T cell receptor beta chains derived from one specimen sequenced in a study of identical twins. TCRdb analysed the 5' RACE reads with MiXCR anew, one entry per CDR3 protein. Among 1.5 million or so distinct CDR3 sequences listed, roughly 35% were seen once. The sample consisted of cord blood. These receptors all come from a newborn girl in good health.

This clonotype was seen many times. The chain has TRBV11-2 and TRBJ2-1; 9 bases fit TRBD2. V was pared by 4 bases and J by 0 bases, with 4 bases of the junction left unmatched. The CDR3 extends over 16 amino acids. Germline-derived CDR1 and CDR2 are SGHAT and FQNNGV. CDR3 DNA sequence: TGTGCCAGCAGCTCCGGGACTAGCCCCTCCTACAATGAGCAGTTCTTC. Translating it yields CASSSGTSPSYNEQFF.

This clonotype was recorded a few times. The chain recombines TRBV12-3 or TRBV12-4 with TRBJ2-3; D is perhaps TRBD1 (6 bases). Trimming removed 5 bases from V and 2 bases from J, with 17 bases in between. This CDR3 has 16 amino acids. CDR3 residues: CASSPRPGQLTDTQYF. The DNA of the CDR3 is TGTGCCAGCAGTCCCCGACCGGGACAACTCACAGATACGCAGTATTTT.

The rearrangement uses TRBV6-6 and TRBJ2-7; D is perhaps TRBD1 or TRBD2 (5 bases each). CDR3 length equals 14 residues. V was pared by 0 bases and J by 8 bases, with 14 bases between. Germline V lookup: CDR1 MNHNY, CDR2 SVGAGI (reference sequence). CDR3 protein: CASSYSGTEFKQYF. CDR3 nucleotides: TGTGCCAGCAGTTACTCGGGGACGGAGTTCAAGCAGTACTTC.

This clonotype has only a few counts. The chain links TRBV6-1 to TRBJ2-7; D is unresolved. The CDR3 covers 16 residues. Trimming stripped 0 bases from V and 2 bases from J, with 14 bases between. Germline CDR1 and CDR2: MNHNS and SASEGT. The CDR3 DNA reads as TGTGCCAGCAGTGAAGCGACCACCGGGCACACCTACGAGCAGTACTTC. This sequence encodes CASSEATTGHTYEQYF.

V is TRBV28 and J is TRBJ2-7; 11 positions match TRBD1. Germline CDR1 is MDHEN and CDR2 is SYDVKM. There are 18 residues in the CDR3. Trimming cost V 0 bases and J 2 bases; bases outside gene matches: 9. The CDR3 region has the DNA TGTGCCAGCAGTTTATGGTTACCGGACAGGGGGCTACCCTACGAGCAGTACTTC. It translates to CASSLWLPDRGLPYEQYF.

This chain links TRBV5-1 with TRBJ2-1, with D hard to call. This CDR3 is built from 16 residues. Per the germline V gene, CDR1 is SGHRS and CDR2 is YFSETQ. Trimming pared 0 bases from V and 3 bases from J, leaving 13 bases between. CDR3 sequence: CASSLGLGRRYNEQFF. In DNA form, the CDR3 reads TGCGCCAGCAGCTTGGGTTTGGGCCGCCGCTACAATGAGCAGTTCTTC.

This clonotype has more than one count but fewer than ten. The chain recombines TRBV3-1 with TRBJ2-7; TRBD2 matches 11 bases. J was trimmed by 3 bases and V by 0 bases; bases with no gene match: 4. The CDR3 has 16 amino acids. Germline assignment: CDR1 LGHDT and CDR2 YNNKEL (reference sequence). The CDR3 is CASSQDLLAGVYEQYF. The CDR3 region has the DNA TGTGCCAGCAGCCAAGATTTACTAGCGGGGGTCTACGAGCAGTACTTC.

The CDR3 loop reads CASSSTGPATNEKLFF. As DNA, the CDR3 is TGTGCCAGCAGTTCGACAGGGCCCGCAACTAATGAAAAACTGTTTTTT. This rearrangement joins TRBV28 to TRBJ1-4, with 7 bases matching TRBD1. CDR3 size: 16 residues. Germline V gene lookup returns CDR1 MDHEN and CDR2 SYDVKM. V lost 4 bases, J lost 0 bases, and 5 bases stayed unmatched.

The V and J genes are TRBV10-3 and TRBJ1-1; D ambiguous. The germline CDR1 and CDR2 sequences are ENHRY and SYGVKD. V was clipped by 0 bases and J by 4 bases, with 12 bases between them. The CDR3 covers 15 residues. The CDR3 loop is CAISESGKGVTEAFF. CDR3 DNA: TGTGCCATCAGTGAGTCAGGCAAGGGAGTCACTGAAGCTTTCTTT.